Listed below are T cell receptor beta chains from one sample, sequenced in a study of CD8 T cells in Susac syndrome. TCRdb re-derived calls from the immunoSEQ multiplex PCR reads in MiXCR, one entry per CDR3 protein. The sample lists about 210,000 distinct CDR3 sequences; 85% to 95% were seen once. The sample comprised CD4+ T cells from PBMCs. These receptors originate from a human donor in good health. Both conserved end residues are part of each CDR3. D genes are given only for firm matches. Size values are once, few and many counts, or a class for expanded clones, and some rows have none.

j_call d_call v_call clone_size cdr3_nt cdr3_aa
TRBJ1-1 TRBD1 TRBV5-1 . TGCGCCAGCAGCGAGCAGGACAGGGACACTGAAGCTTTCTTT CASSEQDRDTEAFF
TRBJ2-7 . TRBV7-9 . TGTGCCAGCAGTTCACGGGACGCACCCGTAGGCGAGCAGTACTTC CASSSRDAPVGEQYF
TRBJ1-6 . TRBV15 . TGTGCCACCAGCAGAGAGCCGGACGTTCGGCGGTCACCCCTCCACTTT CATSREPDVRRSPLHF
TRBJ2-5 . TRBV5-1 . TGCGCCAGCAGCTACATCTTCCAAGAGACCCAGTACTTC CASSYIFQETQYF
TRBJ2-2 . TRBV27 . TGTGCCAGCAGTTTGATCTGGGATTCCGCCGGGGAGCTGTTTTTT CASSLIWDSAGELFF
TRBJ1-4 TRBD1 TRBV12-3/TRBV12-4 . TGTGCCAGCAGTACCTACGATGGGACAGGGGCTAATGAAAAACTGTTTTTT CASSTYDGTGANEKLFF
TRBJ1-1 . TRBV18 once TGTGCCAGCTCAGACCAGGTCGACGGCTTAGAAGCTTTCTTT CASSDQVDGLEAFF
TRBJ2-1 . TRBV18 . TGTGCCAGCTCACCCCAGAGCAATGAGCAGTTCTTC CASSPQSNEQFF
TRBJ1-4 . TRBV14 . TGTGCCAGCAGCCAAGTCAACGAAAAACTGTTTTTT CASSQVNEKLFF
TRBJ1-5 . TRBV30 . TGTGCCTGGGATCGAAGCGCGGGAAATCAGCCCCAGCATTTT CAWDRSAGNQPQHF
TRBJ2-2 . TRBV20-1 . TGCAGTGCTAGAGAAGAGACAATGAACACCGGGGAGCTGTTTTTT CSAREETMNTGELFF
TRBJ1-1 TRBD1 TRBV23-1 . TGCGCCAGCAGTCTAAATCCCCGGACAGGGCAGGACACTGAAGCTTTCTTT CASSLNPRTGQDTEAFF
TRBJ2-1 . TRBV12-3/TRBV12-4 few TGTGCCAGCAGTTTCTCCTCGCTGGGGAGTGAGCAGTTCTTC CASSFSSLGSEQFF
TRBJ2-1 TRBD2 TRBV7-2 . TGTGCCAGCAGCTTTATGGGGACTAGCGTCATACGAGAGTACAATGAGCAGTTCTTC CASSFMGTSVIREYNEQFF
TRBJ2-3 . TRBV3-1 . TGTGCCAGCAGCCAAGTGGGAAGGGGGGATACGCAGTATTTT CASSQVGRGDTQYF
TRBJ2-2 . TRBV27 . TGTGCCAGCAGTTGGCAGACACAGAACACCGGGGAGCTGTTTTTT CASSWQTQNTGELFF
TRBJ2-3 . TRBV9 . TGTGCCAGCAGCAACAGTCACAGGGGGGGGACAGATACGCAGTATTTT CASSNSHRGGTDTQYF
TRBJ1-2 . TRBV6-5 . TGTGCCAGCAGTCTATCGGGGAGGGATGGCTACACCTTC CASSLSGRDGYTF
TRBJ1-1 . TRBV12-3/TRBV12-4 . TGTGCCAGCAGTTTCCTAACAGGGAACACTGAAGCTTTCTTT CASSFLTGNTEAFF
TRBJ1-5 TRBD1 TRBV7-2 . TGTGCCAGCAGCTTAGGAGGACAGGGTCCCAATCAGCCCCAGCATTTT CASSLGGQGPNQPQHF
TRBJ2-3 . TRBV7-2 . TGTGCCAGCGGGAGTGGCGGCGGTGGGGGCACAGATACGCAGTATTTT CASGSGGGGGTDTQYF
TRBJ2-1 . TRBV14 . TGTGCCAGCAGCCGGGGTCGAAATGAGCAGTTCTTC CASSRGRNEQFF
TRBJ2-3 . TRBV29-1 . TGCAGCGTTGAGGGACTGACAGGGTCACATTCAGATACGCAGTATTTT CSVEGLTGSHSDTQYF
TRBJ1-2 . TRBV29-1 . TGCAGCGTTGACCACAGGGCGGGAGGCTACACCTTC CSVDHRAGGYTF
TRBJ1-1 . TRBV30 . TGTGCCTGCCCGTCAGCCACTGAAGCTTTCTTT CACPSATEAFF
TRBJ2-7 TRBD1 TRBV2 . TGTGCCAGCAGGATACTACAGGGGTCCTACGAGCAGTACTTC CASRILQGSYEQYF
TRBJ2-2 . TRBV3-1 . TGTGCCAGCAGATGGGGGGCGGCCGGGGAGCTGTTTTTT CASRWGAAGELFF
TRBJ2-7 . TRBV20-1 . TGCAGTGCTAGAAGGGGGGCCATCGACGAGCAGTACTTC CSARRGAIDEQYF
TRBJ1-2 . TRBV30 . TGTGCCTGGCAGCTCCAAGAGGGCTATGGCTACACCTTC CAWQLQEGYGYTF
TRBJ2-2 TRBD2 TRBV20-1 . TGCAGTGCACCCCTGGGGGGGGATACCGGGGAGCTGTTTTTT CSAPLGGDTGELFF
TRBJ2-1 TRBD2 TRBV5-1 . TGCGCCAGCAGGACTAGCGGGAGTGGTAGTGAGCAGTTCTTC CASRTSGSGSEQFF
TRBJ1-2 . TRBV3-1 . TGTGCCAGCAGCCAGGGAGATAACTATGGCTACACCTTC CASSQGDNYGYTF
TRBJ1-1 . TRBV5-4 . TGTGCCAGCAGCTGGATTGTGGGTGAAGCTTTCTTT CASSWIVGEAFF
TRBJ1-2 . TRBV29-1 . TGCAGCGCGGACTATGGCTACACCTTC CSADYGYTF
TRBJ1-4 TRBD1 TRBV29-1 once TGCAGCGTTGCGGAGACAGGGTCTGAAAAACTGTTTTTT CSVAETGSEKLFF
TRBJ1-2 TRBD1 TRBV14 . TGTGCCAGCAGACGAACAGGGGCCTATGGCTACACCTTC CASRRTGAYGYTF
TRBJ2-3 . TRBV20-1 . TGCAGTGCAAGACAGGGAGGAACAGATACGCAGTATTTT CSARQGGTDTQYF
TRBJ1-1 TRBD1 TRBV15 . TGTGCCACCAGCAGACCCGGACAGGGAGGGTATAGAGCTTTCTTT CATSRPGQGGYRAFF
TRBJ2-2 . TRBV5-1 . TGCGCCAGCAGCTCTCCGTCGGCGGCCAACACCGGGGAGCTGTTTTTT CASSSPSAANTGELFF
TRBJ1-4 . TRBV20-1 . TGCAGTGCCCAGTTGGTCACGAATGAAAAACTGTTTTTT CSAQLVTNEKLFF
TRBJ2-3 . TRBV24-1 . TGTGCCACCAGTGAAAGACTCAGGGCAGATACGCAGTATTTT CATSERLRADTQYF